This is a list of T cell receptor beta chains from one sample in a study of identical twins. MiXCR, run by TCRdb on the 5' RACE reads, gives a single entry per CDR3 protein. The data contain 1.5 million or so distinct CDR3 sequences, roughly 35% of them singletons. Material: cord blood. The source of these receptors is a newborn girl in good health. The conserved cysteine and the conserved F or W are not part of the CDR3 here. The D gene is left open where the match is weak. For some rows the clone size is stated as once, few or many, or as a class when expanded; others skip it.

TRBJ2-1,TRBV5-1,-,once,ASSSDDVNEQF
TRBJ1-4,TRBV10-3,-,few,AISVAGPANEKLF
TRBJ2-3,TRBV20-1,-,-,SARDLLARTDTQY
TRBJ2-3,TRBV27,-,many,ASGAGTDTQY
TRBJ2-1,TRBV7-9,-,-,ASSLNRLLGIDEQF
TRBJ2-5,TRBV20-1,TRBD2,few,SARAGAPGETQY
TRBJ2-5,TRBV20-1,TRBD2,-,SAHSLAGGPETQY
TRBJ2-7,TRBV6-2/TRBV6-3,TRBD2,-,ASRPGTSGPYEQY
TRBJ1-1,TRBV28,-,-,ASSWTLEAF
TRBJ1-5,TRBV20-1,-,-,SASQGNNQPQH
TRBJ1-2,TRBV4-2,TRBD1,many,ASSPTGGAGYGYT
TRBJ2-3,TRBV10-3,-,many,AISNGLITDTQY
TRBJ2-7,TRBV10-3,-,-,AISEAAYEQY
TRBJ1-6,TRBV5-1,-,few,ASSLDGGPNSPLH
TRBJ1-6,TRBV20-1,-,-,SARPRGYNSPLH
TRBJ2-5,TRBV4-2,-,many,ASSQEVGKYQETQY
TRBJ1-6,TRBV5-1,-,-,ASSLEDASSYNSPLH
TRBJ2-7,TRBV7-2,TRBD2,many,ASSLELAVSYEQY
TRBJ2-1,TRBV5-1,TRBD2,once,ASSLPFTSGSGNEQF
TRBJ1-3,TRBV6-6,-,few,ASSEPTGGSGNTIY
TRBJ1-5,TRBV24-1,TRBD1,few,ATTGTGVNQPQH
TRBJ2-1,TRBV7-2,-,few,ASSYRDFVSYNEQF
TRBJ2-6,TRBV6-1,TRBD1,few,ASRTGNTGANVLT